The 14 T cell receptor beta chains in this list originate from one sample, sequenced in a study of T cell repertoires in cytomegalovirus infection. TCRdb called the reads again in MiXCR, with one record for every CDR3 protein. This sample has 350,000 to 500,000 distinct CDR3 sequences, with 25% to 40% found just once. Specimen: PBMCs. All receptors derive from a human donor in good health (CMV status not recorded). Some clones in this sample may be carry-over from other donors' samples.

The CDR3 DNA reads as TGTGCCAGCAGTTTAGAGGGACAGGGGTACGAGCAGTACTTC. This codes for CASSLEGQGYEQYF. The chain uses TRBV28 and TRBJ2-7; 10 positions agree with TRBD1. The length of the CDR3 is 14 residues. The V segment lost 2 bases and the J segment 4 bases; nucleotides outside the gene matches: 2. Germline V gene sequence: CDR1 MDHEN, CDR2 SYDVKM.

This clonotype turned up a few times. The CDR3 sequence: CASSTWDPSTDTQYF. The DNA of the CDR3 is TGTGCCAGCAGTACATGGGACCCAAGCACAGATACGCAGTATTTT. This chain uses TRBV2 with TRBJ2-3; D possibly uses TRBD1 or TRBD2 (5 bases each). Trimming stripped 5 bases from V and 0 bases from J, with 12 bases between. CDR1 is SNHLY and CDR2 is FYNNEI in the germline V gene. CDR3 size: 15 residues. The full variable domain, its missing parts supplied by reference TRBV2 and TRBJ2-3, is EPEVTQTPSHQVTQMGQEVILRCVPISNHLYFYWYRQILGQKVEFLVSFYNNEISEKSEIFDDQFSVERPDGSNFTLKIRSTKLEDSAMYFCASSTWDPSTDTQYFGPGTRLTVL.

This clonotype appeared once. A read error may be the cause here, since a much bigger clone is one base away. The conserved closing phenylalanine or tryptophan is absent in this CDR3, likely reflecting a read error. The chain employs TRBV7-2 and TRBJ1-4; 7 bases are a match to TRBD1. V trimming: 5 bases; J trimming: 6 bases; junction bases outside the gene matches: 3. Germline V gene lookup returns CDR1 SGHTA and CDR2 FQGNSA. The CDR3 is 13 amino acids. As DNA, the CDR3 is TGTGCCAGCAGCCAGGGGGTTGATGAAAAACTGTTTTTG. Its protein is CASSQGVDEKLFL.

This clonotype turned up a few times. V usage is TRBV20-1 and J usage is TRBJ2-7; D is perhaps TRBD1 (5 bases). V was pared by 4 bases and J by 4 bases, with 17 bases between. CDR1 and CDR2 (germline): DFQATT, SNEGSKA (reference sequence). The length of the CDR3 is 14 residues. The CDR3 region is CSANHRQTSYEQYF. DNA for the CDR3: TGCAGTGCTAACCACCGACAGACTTCTTACGAGCAGTACTTC.

The rearrangement joins TRBV28 to TRBJ1-1; no reliable D call. The V gene lost 1 base and the J gene lost 8 bases, with 14 bases spanning the gap. CDR3 length equals 14 residues. From germline, CDR1 is MDHEN and CDR2 SYDVKM. The CDR3 DNA is TGTGCCAGCAGTTTATTACCTGCAAACCAAGAAGCTTTCTTT. This translates into CASSLLPANQEAFF.

This clonotype was seen more than once but under ten times. This rearrangement joins TRBV7-8 to TRBJ2-1; 9 bases agree with TRBD1. This CDR3 contains 17 residues. V lost 5 bases to trimming and J lost 1 base; unmatched junction nucleotides: 9. The germline V gene encodes CDR1 SGHVS and CDR2 FQNEAQ. The CDR3 here is CASSPLADRGSYNEQFF. The CDR3 nucleotides are TGTGCCAGCAGCCCCCTGGCCGACAGGGGGTCCTACAATGAGCAGTTCTTC.

This clonotype was observed a handful of times. The gene calls are TRBV7-9 and TRBJ1-2; 9 nucleotides line up with TRBD1. This CDR3 has 16 amino acids. Germline loops: CDR1 SEHNR, CDR2 FQNEAQ (reference sequence). The V gene end was trimmed by 4 bases and the J gene end by 4 bases; junction bases not matched to a gene: 10. The CDR3 protein is CASSSVERTGAYGYTF. CDR3 DNA: TGTGCCAGCAGCTCAGTGGAGCGGACAGGGGCCTATGGCTACACCTTC.

The sample holds a few counts of this clonotype. The V gene is TRBV19, the J gene TRBJ2-5; D gene unclear. The CDR3 is 13 amino acids. Trimming removed 3 bases at V and 4 bases at J, with 9 bases between. CDR1 is LNHDA and CDR2 is SQIVND in the germline V gene (reference sequence). The CDR3 is CASSIGRGETQYF. CDR3 coding DNA: TGTGCCAGTAGTATTGGGCGAGGAGAGACCCAGTACTTC.

This clonotype was observed many times. V gene TRBV7-2 combines with J gene TRBJ2-7, with 7 positions matching TRBD1. Germline CDR1 SGHTA, CDR2 FQGNSA. CDR3 length: 15 amino acids. V was clipped by 3 bases and J by 2 bases; unmatched bases: 7. As DNA, the CDR3 is TGTGCCAGCAGCTTGGGCCCAGGACAGGCCTACGAGCAGTACTTC. This sequence encodes CASSLGPGQAYEQYF.

This rearrangement joins TRBV6-5 to TRBJ2-4, with 10 bases fitting TRBD1. The CDR3 has 15 amino acids. CDR1 MNHEY and CDR2 SVGAGI come from the germline V gene. V dropped 5 bases and J dropped 7; count of bases not matched to a gene: 8. CDR3 residues: CASSHDRGRSNIQYF. DNA of the CDR3: TGTGCCAGCAGTCATGACAGGGGGCGAAGTAACATTCAGTACTTC.

This clonotype was counted ten times or more. The chain employs TRBV7-6 and TRBJ2-1; no firm D call. The V and J ends lost 4 bases and 7 bases respectively, with 14 bases between them. CDR3 size: 14 residues. The germline gives CDR1 SGHVS, CDR2 FNYEAQ. CDR3 DNA sequence: TGTGCCAGCAGCTCCCGACCCCCCGGGAATGAGCAGTTCTTC. Its protein is CASSSRPPGNEQFF.

This clonotype was counted a few times. V and J are TRBV12-3 or TRBV12-4 and TRBJ1-2; no clear D. CDR3 length equals 11 residues. Trimming stripped 7 bases from V and 4 bases from J, with 7 bases between. The CDR3 region is CASKGGYGYTF. CDR3 in DNA: TGTGCCAGCAAGGGCGGCTATGGCTACACCTTC.

V gene TRBV20-1 combines with J gene TRBJ1-2; D unclear. This CDR3 has 13 amino acids. The germline gives CDR1 DFQATT, CDR2 SNEGSKA (reference sequence). V dropped 0 bases and J dropped 4 bases, with 9 bases sitting between them. The CDR3 coding sequence is TGCAGTGCTAGAGATGTCCTAAGCTATGGCTACACCTTC. Encoded protein: CSARDVLSYGYTF.

This clonotype has a handful of counts. The V call is TRBV28, the J call TRBJ1-6; 8 bases are a match to TRBD1. Trimming cost V 4 bases and J 5 bases; bases outside gene matches: 4. The CDR3 is 15 amino acids. Germline CDR1 is MDHEN and CDR2 is SYDVKM. CDR3 nucleotides: TGTGCCAGCAGTTCCCCGGGACAGGATAATTCACCCCTCCACTTT. This encodes CASSSPGQDNSPLHF.